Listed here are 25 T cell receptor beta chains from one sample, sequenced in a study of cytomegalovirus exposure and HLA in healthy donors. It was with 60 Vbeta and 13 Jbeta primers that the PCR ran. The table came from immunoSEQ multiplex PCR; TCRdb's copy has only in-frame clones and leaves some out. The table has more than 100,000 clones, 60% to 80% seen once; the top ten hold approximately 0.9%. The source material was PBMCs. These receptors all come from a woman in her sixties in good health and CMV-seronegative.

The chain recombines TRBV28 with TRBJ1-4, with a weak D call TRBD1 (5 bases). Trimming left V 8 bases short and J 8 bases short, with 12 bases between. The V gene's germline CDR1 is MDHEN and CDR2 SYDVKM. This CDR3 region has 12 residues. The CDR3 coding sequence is TGTGCCAGCCGTACCGGGGGAGAAAAACTGTTTTTT. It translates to CASRTGGEKLFF.

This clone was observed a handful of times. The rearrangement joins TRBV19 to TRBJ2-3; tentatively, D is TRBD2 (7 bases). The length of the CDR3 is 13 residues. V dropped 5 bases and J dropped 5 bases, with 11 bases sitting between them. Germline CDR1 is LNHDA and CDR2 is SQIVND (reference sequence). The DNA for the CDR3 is TGTGCCAGTAGTTGGGGGGGCGTAGATACGCAGTATTTT. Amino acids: CASSWGGVDTQYF.

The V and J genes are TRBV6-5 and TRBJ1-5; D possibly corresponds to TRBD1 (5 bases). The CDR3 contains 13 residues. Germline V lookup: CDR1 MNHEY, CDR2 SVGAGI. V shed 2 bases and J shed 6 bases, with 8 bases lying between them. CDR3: CASSYSRVQPQHF. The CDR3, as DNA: TGTGCCAGCAGTTACAGCAGGGTTCAGCCCCAGCATTTT.

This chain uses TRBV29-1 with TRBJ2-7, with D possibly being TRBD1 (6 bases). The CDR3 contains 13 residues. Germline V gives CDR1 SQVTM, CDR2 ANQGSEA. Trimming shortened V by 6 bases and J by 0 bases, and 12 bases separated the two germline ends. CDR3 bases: TGCAGCGTCGAGGACAGCAGCTCCTACGAGCAGTACTTC. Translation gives CSVEDSSSYEQYF.

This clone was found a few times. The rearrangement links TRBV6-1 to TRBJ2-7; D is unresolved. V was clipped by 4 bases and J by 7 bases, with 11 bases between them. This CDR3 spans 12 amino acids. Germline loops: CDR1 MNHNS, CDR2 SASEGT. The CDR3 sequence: CASSVMLSEQYF. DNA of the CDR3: TGTGCCAGCAGTGTGATGTTGAGTGAGCAGTACTTC.

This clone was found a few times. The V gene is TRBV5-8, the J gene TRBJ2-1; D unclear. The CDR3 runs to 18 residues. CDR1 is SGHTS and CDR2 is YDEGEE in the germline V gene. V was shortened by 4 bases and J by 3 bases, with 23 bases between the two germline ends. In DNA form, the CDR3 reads TGTGCCAGCAGCCGGATATCCTCGACTTACAATGTCTACAATGAGCAGTTCTTC. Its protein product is CASSRISSTYNVYNEQFF.

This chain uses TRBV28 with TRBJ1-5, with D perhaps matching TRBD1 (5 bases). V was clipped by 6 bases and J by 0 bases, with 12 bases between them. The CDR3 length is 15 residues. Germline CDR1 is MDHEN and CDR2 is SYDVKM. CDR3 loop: CASRPDRDSNQPQHF. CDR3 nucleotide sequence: TGTGCCAGCAGACCTGACAGAGATAGCAATCAGCCCCAGCATTTT.

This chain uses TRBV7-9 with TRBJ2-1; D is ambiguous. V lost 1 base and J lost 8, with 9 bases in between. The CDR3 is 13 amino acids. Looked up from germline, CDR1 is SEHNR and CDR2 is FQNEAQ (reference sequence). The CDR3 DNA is TGTGCCAGCAGCTTAGGTCAGGTTTATGAGCAGTTCTTC. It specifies CASSLGQVYEQFF.

The CDR3 sequence is CASSLEYSNTGELFF. In DNA form, the CDR3 reads TGTGCCAGCAGCTTGGAGTATTCGAACACCGGGGAGCTGTTTTTT. The chain links TRBV7-2 to TRBJ2-2, with D unclear. The V gene lost 3 bases and the J gene lost 0 bases, with 8 bases spanning the gap. The CDR3 totals 15 residues. The germline V gene has CDR1 SGHTA and CDR2 FQGNSA.

CDR3 DNA sequence: TGTGCCAGCAGTGAATCCCCATCTGCCAAGCAGGGCGGCTACACCTTC. Its translation: CASSESPSAKQGGYTF. This rearrangement joins TRBV6-1 to TRBJ1-2; a possible D gene is TRBD1 (5 bases). Looked up from germline, CDR1 is MNHNS and CDR2 is SASEGT. The CDR3 extends over 16 amino acids. Trimming took 2 bases from V and 8 from J, leaving 21 bases between them.

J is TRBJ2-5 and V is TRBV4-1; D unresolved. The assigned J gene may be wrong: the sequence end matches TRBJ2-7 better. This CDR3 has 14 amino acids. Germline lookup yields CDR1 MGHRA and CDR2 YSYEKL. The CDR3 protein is CASSQASLSYEQYF. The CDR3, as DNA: TGCGCCAGCAGCCAAGCCTCCCTAAGCTACGAGCAGTACTTC.

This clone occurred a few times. The CDR3 DNA is TGTGCCAGCAGGCTGACACAACTTAGCTATGGCTACACCTTC. Translating gives CASRLTQLSYGYTF. This chain joins TRBV6-5 and TRBJ1-2; D gene unclear. Trimming took 6 bases from V and 4 from J, leaving 15 bases between them. Per the germline V gene, CDR1 is MNHEY and CDR2 is SVGAGI. This CDR3 is 14 amino acids long.

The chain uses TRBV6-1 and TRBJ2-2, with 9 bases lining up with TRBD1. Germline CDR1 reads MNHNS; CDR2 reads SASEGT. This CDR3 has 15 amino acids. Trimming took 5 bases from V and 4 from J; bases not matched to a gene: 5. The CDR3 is CASSWDRAGTGELFF. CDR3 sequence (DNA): TGTGCCAGCAGTTGGGACAGGGCTGGCACCGGGGAGCTGTTTTTT.

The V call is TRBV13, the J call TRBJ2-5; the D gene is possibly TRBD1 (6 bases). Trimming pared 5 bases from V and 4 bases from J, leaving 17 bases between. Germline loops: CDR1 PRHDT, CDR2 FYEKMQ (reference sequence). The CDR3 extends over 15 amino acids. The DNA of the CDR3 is TGTGCCAGCAGCCCCCCGGACAGTATAGGAGAGACCCAGTACTTC. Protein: CASSPPDSIGETQYF.

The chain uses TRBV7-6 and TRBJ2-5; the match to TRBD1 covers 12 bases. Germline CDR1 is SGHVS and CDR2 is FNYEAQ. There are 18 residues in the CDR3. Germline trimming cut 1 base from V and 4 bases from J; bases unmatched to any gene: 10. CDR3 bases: TGTGCCAGCAGCTTAGTATGGGACAGGGGGCGAAGGGGAGAGACCCAGTACTTC. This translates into CASSLVWDRGRRGETQYF. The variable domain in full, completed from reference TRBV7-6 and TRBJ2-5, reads GAGVSQSPRYKVTKRGQDVALRCDPISGHVSLYWYRQALGQGPEFLTYFNYEAQQDKSGLPNDRFSAERPEGSISTLTIQRTEQRDSAMYRCASSLVWDRGRRGETQYFGPGTRLLVL.

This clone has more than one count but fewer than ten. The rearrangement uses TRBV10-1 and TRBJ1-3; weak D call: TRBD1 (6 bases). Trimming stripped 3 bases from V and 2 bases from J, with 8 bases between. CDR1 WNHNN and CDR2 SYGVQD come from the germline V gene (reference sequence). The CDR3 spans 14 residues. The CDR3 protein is CASSEGGTGNTIYF. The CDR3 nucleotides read TGCGCCAGCAGTGAAGGGGGAACTGGAAACACCATATATTTT.

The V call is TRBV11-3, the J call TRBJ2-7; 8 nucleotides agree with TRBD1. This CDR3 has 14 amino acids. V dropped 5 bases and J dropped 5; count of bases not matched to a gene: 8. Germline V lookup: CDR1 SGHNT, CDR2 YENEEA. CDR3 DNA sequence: TGTGCCAGCAGCACAGGACAGGGCTCGGACGAGCAGTACTTC. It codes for CASSTGQGSDEQYF. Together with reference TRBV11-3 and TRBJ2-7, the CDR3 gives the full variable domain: EAGVVQSPRYKIIEKKQPVAFWCNPISGHNTLYWYLQNLGQGPELLIRYENEEAVDDSQLPKDRFSAERLKGVDSTLKIQPAELGDSAVYLCASSTGQGSDEQYFGPGTRLTVT.

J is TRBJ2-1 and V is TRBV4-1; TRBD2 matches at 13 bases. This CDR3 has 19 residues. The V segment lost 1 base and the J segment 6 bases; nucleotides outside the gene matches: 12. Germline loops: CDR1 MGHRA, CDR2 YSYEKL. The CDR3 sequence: CASSQATSGGSRFFNEQFF. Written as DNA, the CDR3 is TGCGCCAGCAGCCAAGCGACTAGCGGGGGGAGTCGGTTTTTCAATGAGCAGTTCTTC.

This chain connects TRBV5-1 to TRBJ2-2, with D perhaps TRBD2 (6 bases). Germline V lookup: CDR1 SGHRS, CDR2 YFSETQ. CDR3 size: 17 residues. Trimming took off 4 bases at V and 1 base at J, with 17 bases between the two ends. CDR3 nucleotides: TGCGCCAGCAGCACCGGACGGACTACACAGAACACCGGGGAGCTGTTTTTT. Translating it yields CASSTGRTTQNTGELFF.

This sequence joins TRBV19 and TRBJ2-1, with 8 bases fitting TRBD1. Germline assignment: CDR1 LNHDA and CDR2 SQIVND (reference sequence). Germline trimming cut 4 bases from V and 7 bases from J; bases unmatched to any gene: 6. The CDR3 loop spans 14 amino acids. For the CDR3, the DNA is TGTGCCAGTAGTACGCGGACAGGGAAAAATGAGCAGTTCTTC. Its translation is CASSTRTGKNEQFF.

In nucleotides, the CDR3 is TGTGCAAGTCGCCCCGGGACATTCTATGGCTACACCTTC. Protein sequence: CASRPGTFYGYTF. The chain joins TRBV12-2 to TRBJ1-2; the table names TRBD1, a call not compared with the DNA. TRBV12-2 is tagged as a pseudogene. CDR3 size: 13 residues.

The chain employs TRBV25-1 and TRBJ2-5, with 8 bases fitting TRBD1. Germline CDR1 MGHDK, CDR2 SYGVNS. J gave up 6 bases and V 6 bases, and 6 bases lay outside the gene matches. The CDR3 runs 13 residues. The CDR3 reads CASRSGTGKTQYF. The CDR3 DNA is TGTGCCAGCAGGTCCGGGACAGGCAAGACCCAGTACTTC.

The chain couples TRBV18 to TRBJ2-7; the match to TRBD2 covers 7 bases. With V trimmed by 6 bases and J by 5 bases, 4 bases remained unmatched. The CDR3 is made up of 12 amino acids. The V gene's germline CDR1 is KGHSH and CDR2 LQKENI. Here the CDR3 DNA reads TGTGCCAGCTCTCCGGCGGGAGACGAGCAGTACTTC. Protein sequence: CASSPAGDEQYF.

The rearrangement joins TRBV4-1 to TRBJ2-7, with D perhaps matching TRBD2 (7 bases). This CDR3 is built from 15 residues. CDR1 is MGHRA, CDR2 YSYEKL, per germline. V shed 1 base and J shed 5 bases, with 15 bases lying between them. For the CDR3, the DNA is TGCGCCAGCAGCCAAGTAGGGGGGGCCGATAACGAGCAGTACTTC. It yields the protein CASSQVGGADNEQYF.

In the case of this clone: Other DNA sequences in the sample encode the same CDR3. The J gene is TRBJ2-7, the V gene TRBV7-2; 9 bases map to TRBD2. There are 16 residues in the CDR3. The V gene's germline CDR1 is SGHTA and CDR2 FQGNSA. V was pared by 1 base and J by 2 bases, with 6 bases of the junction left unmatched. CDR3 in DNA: TGTGCCAGCAGCTTAGGATTAGCGGGAGCTACCTACGAGCAGTACTTC. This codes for CASSLGLAGATYEQYF.